The TCR beta chain under discussion was sequenced for a study of T cells after yellow fever vaccination. A single record per CDR3 protein comes from TCRdb applying MiXCR to the 5' RACE reads. The data hold about 350,000 distinct CDR3 sequences, with 9.5% to 15% observed a single time. Germline CDR1 reads SNHLY; CDR2 reads FYNNEI. The CDR3 runs to 14 residues. Trimming left V 7 bases short and J 2 bases short, with 12 bases between. The sequencing here drew on CD4+ T cells sorted from PBMCs, taken 15 days after the yellow fever booster vaccination. The gene calls are TRBV2 and TRBJ1-5; D gene uncertain. This clonotype originated in a young man who received the YFV17D yellow fever vaccine. CDR3 amino acids: CASTPSVRNQPQHF. In nucleotides, the CDR3 is TGTGCCAGCACTCCATCGGTTCGCAATCAGCCCCAGCATTTT.